This TCR beta chain is drawn from a study of T cell responses to AZD1222 COVID-19 vaccine. Study results and caveats: Baseline seropositivity occurred in only a handful of AZD1222 recipients.

Worth noting for this clone: What it recognizes is unknown.

Data came from immunoSEQ multiplex PCR; TCRdb stores just in-frame clones and leaves some out. The sample includes roughly 190,000 clones, 85% to 95% of them seen just once. The sequence came from an adult in good health. The sequencing here drew on peripheral blood, taken on day 0 of AZD1222 vaccination.

The CDR3 sequence: CASSLKGPPTTRNTIYF. CDR3 coding DNA: TGCGCCAGCAGCTTGAAGGGACCTCCGACCACTCGAAACACCATATATTTT. The genes are TRBV5-1 and TRBJ1-3; a weak D match, TRBD1 (5 bases). Trimming left V 1 base short and J 5 bases short, with 19 bases between. There are 17 residues in the CDR3. Germline CDR1 is SGHRS and CDR2 is YFSETQ.